Below, one T cell receptor (beta chain) is given with its context. This record belongs to a study of blood T cell repertoires in COVID-19. Study-level information: Donors in the United States, Italy and Spain gave samples during acute or convalescent COVID-19. T cells, B-cell-depleted T cells, or PBMCs provided the cDNA or gDNA that served as material.

Followed longitudinally, the Seattle patients had been enrolled during active infection. This CDR3 comprises 15 residues. Looked up from germline, CDR1 is SGHTA and CDR2 is FQGNSA. Between the trimmed V and J ends, which lost 2 bases and 4 bases, there was a span of 15 bases. In the original analysis: It was from reference gene primer amplification that nucleated cell counts were estimated. Only in-frame clones appear in the TCRdb table, and some are missing; sequencing was by immunoSEQ multiplex PCR. D and trimming were read from the DNA, whereas the V and J calls and clone size are those reported in that table. The table records about 210,000 clones, approximately 78% of them present only once.

The specimen sequenced was peripheral blood. This receptor was obtained from a woman aged 70-85 years with COVID-19, enrolled during active disease. The chain recombines TRBV7-2 with TRBJ2-7; D is undetermined. The CDR3 region has the DNA TGTGCCAGCAGCTTAAGCGACTCCCAAAATTACGAGCAGTACTTC. Residues: CASSLSDSQNYEQYF.